This T cell receptor (beta chain) was obtained from a study of neurological immune-mediated disorders. 5'RACE employing 10-nucleotide random UMIs yielded the cDNA. MiXCR, applied by TCRdb to the 5' RACE reads, yields one record per CDR3 protein. This sample has about 48,000 distinct CDR3 sequences, with about 5% found just once. Overall study findings and caveats: The multiple sclerosis repertoire cluster had no clinical or MRI correlate. Phylogenetic grouping put 18 of 34 multiple sclerosis patients' repertoires into one related-CDR3 cluster, a possible signature.

The sample holds many counts of this clonotype. What it binds is unknown. V lost 5 bases to trimming and J lost 1 base, with 12 bases between them. The CDR3 is 15 residues long. CDR1 and CDR2 (germline): ENHRY, SYGVKD. Sorted libraries used approximately 980,000 CD4+ or CD8+ T cells. The clonotype comes from a woman aged 18-29 years with multiple sclerosis. The sample was CD4+ T cells from blood. The J gene is TRBJ1-5, the V gene TRBV10-3; D gene unclear. The CDR3 DNA sequence: TGTGCCATCAGTCGGGAGTTGGGAAGCAATCAGCCCCAGCATTTT. Translation gives CAISRELGSNQPQHF.